Reported below is one TCR beta chain. The CDR3 totals 14 residues. Losses at the gene ends were 3 bases for V and 4 bases for J; bases not matched to a gene: 5. Germline CDR1 reads ENHRY; CDR2 reads SYGVKD. The data are from a study of Tregs in tolerant kidney transplant recipients. TCRdb's table, derived via immunoSEQ multiplex PCR, lists solely in-frame clones and lacks some. The table lists around 120,000 clones, roughly 92% of them singletons. This TCR was recovered from a human donor in good health. The chain recombines TRBV10-3 with TRBJ1-2; TRBD1 agrees at 7 bases. The sequencing sample was made of CD4+ T cells from blood. CDR3 sequence: CAISDPGQSYGYTF. CDR3 in DNA: TGTGCCATCAGTGATCCGGGACAGTCCTATGGCTACACCTTC.